The 5 T cell receptor beta chains below all came from one sample that was sequenced in a study of graft-versus-host responses after intestinal transplantation. TCRdb's table, derived via immunoSEQ multiplex PCR, lists solely in-frame clones and lacks some. The sample carries around 92,000 clones, 86% recorded once. This specimen was PBMCs, taken 255 days after intestinal transplant. These receptors were collected from a human patient who received an intestinal transplant, so some T cells may come from the graft donor.

There are a few counts of this clone. The V and J genes are TRBV6-5 and TRBJ2-1; TRBD2 matches 7 bases. The germline V gene encodes CDR1 MNHEY and CDR2 SVGAGI. Germline trimming cut 6 bases from V and 4 bases from J; bases unmatched to any gene: 6. This CDR3 has 14 residues. In nucleotides, the CDR3 is TGTGCCAGCAGCCCCCCGGGAGGATACAATGAGCAGTTCTTC. It codes for CASSPPGGYNEQFF.

Remarks on this clone: Other DNA variants within this sample encode the same CDR3. This sequence joins TRBV28 and TRBJ1-5; a weak D match, TRBD1 (5 bases). CDR1 is MDHEN, CDR2 SYDVKM, per germline. V lost 9 bases to trimming and J lost 6 bases, with 12 bases between them. The CDR3 is 12 amino acids. The CDR3 region is CASRAGSQPQHF. As DNA, the CDR3 is TGTGCCAGTCGGGCAGGGAGTCAGCCCCAGCATTTT.

The rearrangement links TRBV5-4 to TRBJ2-5, with 9 bases lining up with TRBD2. V lost 0 bases and J lost 4; bases outside the gene matches: 7. CDR1 SGHNT and CDR2 YYREEE come from the germline V gene (reference sequence). The CDR3 loop spans 16 amino acids. The CDR3 protein is CASSLAGRGGRETQYF. The DNA of the CDR3 is TGTGCCAGCAGCTTGGCCGGGCGGGGGGGCCGAGAGACCCAGTACTTC. The variable domain in full, with the rest retrieved from reference TRBV5-4 and TRBJ2-5, is ETGVTQSPTHLIKTRGQQVTLRCSSQSGHNTVSWYQQALGQGPQFIFQYYREEENGRGNFPPRFSGLQFPNYSSELNVNALELDDSALYLCASSLAGRGGRETQYFGPGTRLLVL.

The J gene is TRBJ2-7, the V gene TRBV1; the table calls TRBD1, which could not be checked here. TRBV1 is shown as a pseudogene. There are 15 residues in the CDR3. The CDR3 sequence: CTSSQGNQETYEQYF. The CDR3 coding sequence is TGCACCAGCAGCCAAGGTAATCAGGAAACCTACGAGCAGTACTTC.

CDR3 sequence reads: CASSVDRTDTQYF. CDR3 bases: TGTGCCAGCAGCGTAGATCGCACAGATACGCAGTATTTT. The chain links TRBV9 to TRBJ2-3; D call uncertain. The CDR3 covers 13 residues. The V gene's germline CDR1 is SGDLS and CDR2 YYNGEE. V gave up 0 bases and J gave up 1 base, with 3 bases separating them.